The rows below give T cell receptor beta chains drawn from one sample of a study of CD8+ T cells in alopecia areata. Data came from immunoSEQ multiplex PCR; TCRdb stores just in-frame clones and leaves some out. The sample yields more than 95,000 clones, around two fifths seen once. What was sequenced was CD4+ T cells sorted from blood. The receptors were gathered from a human donor with alopecia areata. Each CDR3 is given without its conserved first and last residue. Each record gives: clone size, V gene, CDR3 protein. Clone size, where shown, is once, few, many, or a class for clones that have expanded.

size: few
V: TRBV19
CDR3: ASSTIPKVENIQY

size: NA
V: TRBV29-1
CDR3: SVVTQIDQPQH

size: few
V: TRBV15
CDR3: ATSSGVYNEQF

size: few
V: TRBV29-1
CDR3: SVASGPDYEQY

size: once
V: TRBV7-2
CDR3: ASSSSGQGAYGYT

size: once
V: TRBV27
CDR3: ASSLRQLAGDEQF

size: once
V: TRBV23-1
CDR3: ASIYQGWREYGYT

size: many
V: TRBV28
CDR3: ASSWGGSSYNEQF

size: NA
V: TRBV7-9
CDR3: ASSLSYEQY

size: NA
V: TRBV30
CDR3: AWSPYDQGDVAYEQY

size: NA
V: TRBV29-1
CDR3: SVGPTGNEQY

size: NA
V: TRBV7-2
CDR3: ASSRWTGTNSPLH

size: NA
V: TRBV29-1
CDR3: SVGQSLGNEQF

size: few
V: TRBV29-1
CDR3: SVASLNEKLF

size: NA
V: TRBV27
CDR3: ASSFSDTSYEQY

size: few
V: TRBV11-2
CDR3: ASQRGPTDTQY

size: NA
V: TRBV30
CDR3: AWSGGQMRYNEQF

size: NA
V: TRBV11-1
CDR3: ASSLAAGPIIQETQY

size: few
V: TRBV7-9
CDR3: ASSRLLNGYT

size: NA
V: TRBV18
CDR3: ASSLSPQDLNTEAF

size: NA
V: TRBV2
CDR3: ASMNGPEETQY

size: NA
V: TRBV7-9
CDR3: ASSSMRLGSHEQY

size: few
V: TRBV10-3
CDR3: AIRETSGEQF

size: NA
V: TRBV11-2
CDR3: ASSADRATYEQY

size: few
V: TRBV5-8
CDR3: ASTLGGYSGANVLT

size: few
V: TRBV18
CDR3: ASSSMDREGEQY

size: once
V: TRBV5-1
CDR3: ASSFVNLAGAQETQY

size: NA
V: TRBV27
CDR3: ASSLWGDGELF

size: NA
V: TRBV29-1
CDR3: SVELSGKGYEQY

size: NA
V: TRBV2
CDR3: ASSDAPNGYT

size: NA
V: TRBV5-1
CDR3: ASSLQVQPSYEQY

size: NA
V: TRBV29-1
CDR3: SVEDTARSYEQY

size: NA
V: TRBV5-1
CDR3: ASSLGPRKGDGYT

size: few
V: TRBV29-1
CDR3: SARQGNTIY

size: many
V: TRBV7-2
CDR3: ASSGGPSSGTQY

size: NA
V: TRBV5-1
CDR3: ASSFSGTSDWETQY

size: few
V: TRBV29-1
CDR3: SVEGSLTYEQF

size: NA
V: TRBV7-2
CDR3: ASSLVSSGVGGDTQY

size: few
V: TRBV7-9
CDR3: ASSSRQGNEQF

size: NA
V: TRBV7-2
CDR3: ASSLDPGATF

size: NA
V: TRBV30
CDR3: AWSGGHSYNEQF

size: NA
V: TRBV5-4
CDR3: ASSLRTEQETQY

size: few
V: TRBV29-1
CDR3: SVAHRVQETQY

size: NA
V: TRBV29-1
CDR3: SVERDKGDTQY

size: NA
V: TRBV29-1
CDR3: SVEGVGDEQF

size: few
V: TRBV18
CDR3: ASSPLAGEADTQY

size: NA
V: TRBV30
CDR3: AWAAGAYQETQY

size: NA
V: TRBV28
CDR3: ASSLSNTGELF

size: NA
V: TRBV13
CDR3: ASSRRGSTGELF

size: NA
V: TRBV5-1
CDR3: ASSLDIFNYGYT

size: NA
V: TRBV29-1
CDR3: SVVAYRGIGPYEQY

size: NA
V: TRBV29-1
CDR3: SVVGDRGTGTQY

size: few
V: TRBV10-3
CDR3: AISESGQGASEQF

size: NA
V: TRBV14
CDR3: ASSQLGAGRPSYGYT

size: NA
V: TRBV29-1
CDR3: SVEEGGGQPQH

size: NA
V: TRBV7-2
CDR3: ASGYEQY

size: NA
V: TRBV7-2
CDR3: ASSLDTGQGAVIQY